This T cell receptor (beta chain) was recovered during a study of shared T cell receptors in the human thymus. This CDR3 region has 12 residues. Looked up from germline, CDR1 is GTSNPN and CDR2 is SVGIG (reference sequence). Trimming cost V 4 bases and J 6 bases, with 7 bases left between them. Clones were sequenced by immunoSEQ multiplex PCR, and TCRdb holds only the in-frame ones, with some missing. In the table there are 500,000 to 850,000 clones, 80% to 90% of which are singletons. The same data also went into a second study, on human thymus T cells. That paper notes: Donor material was obtained from healthy Finnish infants undergoing corrective surgery for congenital heart defects. From resections taken during corrective heart surgery, the thymus tissue was obtained. An apparent bias in V and J gene usage was seen in thymic and blood repertoires. Related research reported highly overlapping thymic repertoires among unrelated individuals.

The V gene is TRBV30, the J gene TRBJ1-6, with a tentative D call TRBD1 (6 bases). The sequenced sample consisted of thymocytes. The receptor was derived from a boy under three years old with a congenital heart defect. CDR3 sequence reads: CAWNRANSPLHF. CDR3 DNA: TGTGCCTGGAACAGGGCTAATTCACCCCTCCACTTT.